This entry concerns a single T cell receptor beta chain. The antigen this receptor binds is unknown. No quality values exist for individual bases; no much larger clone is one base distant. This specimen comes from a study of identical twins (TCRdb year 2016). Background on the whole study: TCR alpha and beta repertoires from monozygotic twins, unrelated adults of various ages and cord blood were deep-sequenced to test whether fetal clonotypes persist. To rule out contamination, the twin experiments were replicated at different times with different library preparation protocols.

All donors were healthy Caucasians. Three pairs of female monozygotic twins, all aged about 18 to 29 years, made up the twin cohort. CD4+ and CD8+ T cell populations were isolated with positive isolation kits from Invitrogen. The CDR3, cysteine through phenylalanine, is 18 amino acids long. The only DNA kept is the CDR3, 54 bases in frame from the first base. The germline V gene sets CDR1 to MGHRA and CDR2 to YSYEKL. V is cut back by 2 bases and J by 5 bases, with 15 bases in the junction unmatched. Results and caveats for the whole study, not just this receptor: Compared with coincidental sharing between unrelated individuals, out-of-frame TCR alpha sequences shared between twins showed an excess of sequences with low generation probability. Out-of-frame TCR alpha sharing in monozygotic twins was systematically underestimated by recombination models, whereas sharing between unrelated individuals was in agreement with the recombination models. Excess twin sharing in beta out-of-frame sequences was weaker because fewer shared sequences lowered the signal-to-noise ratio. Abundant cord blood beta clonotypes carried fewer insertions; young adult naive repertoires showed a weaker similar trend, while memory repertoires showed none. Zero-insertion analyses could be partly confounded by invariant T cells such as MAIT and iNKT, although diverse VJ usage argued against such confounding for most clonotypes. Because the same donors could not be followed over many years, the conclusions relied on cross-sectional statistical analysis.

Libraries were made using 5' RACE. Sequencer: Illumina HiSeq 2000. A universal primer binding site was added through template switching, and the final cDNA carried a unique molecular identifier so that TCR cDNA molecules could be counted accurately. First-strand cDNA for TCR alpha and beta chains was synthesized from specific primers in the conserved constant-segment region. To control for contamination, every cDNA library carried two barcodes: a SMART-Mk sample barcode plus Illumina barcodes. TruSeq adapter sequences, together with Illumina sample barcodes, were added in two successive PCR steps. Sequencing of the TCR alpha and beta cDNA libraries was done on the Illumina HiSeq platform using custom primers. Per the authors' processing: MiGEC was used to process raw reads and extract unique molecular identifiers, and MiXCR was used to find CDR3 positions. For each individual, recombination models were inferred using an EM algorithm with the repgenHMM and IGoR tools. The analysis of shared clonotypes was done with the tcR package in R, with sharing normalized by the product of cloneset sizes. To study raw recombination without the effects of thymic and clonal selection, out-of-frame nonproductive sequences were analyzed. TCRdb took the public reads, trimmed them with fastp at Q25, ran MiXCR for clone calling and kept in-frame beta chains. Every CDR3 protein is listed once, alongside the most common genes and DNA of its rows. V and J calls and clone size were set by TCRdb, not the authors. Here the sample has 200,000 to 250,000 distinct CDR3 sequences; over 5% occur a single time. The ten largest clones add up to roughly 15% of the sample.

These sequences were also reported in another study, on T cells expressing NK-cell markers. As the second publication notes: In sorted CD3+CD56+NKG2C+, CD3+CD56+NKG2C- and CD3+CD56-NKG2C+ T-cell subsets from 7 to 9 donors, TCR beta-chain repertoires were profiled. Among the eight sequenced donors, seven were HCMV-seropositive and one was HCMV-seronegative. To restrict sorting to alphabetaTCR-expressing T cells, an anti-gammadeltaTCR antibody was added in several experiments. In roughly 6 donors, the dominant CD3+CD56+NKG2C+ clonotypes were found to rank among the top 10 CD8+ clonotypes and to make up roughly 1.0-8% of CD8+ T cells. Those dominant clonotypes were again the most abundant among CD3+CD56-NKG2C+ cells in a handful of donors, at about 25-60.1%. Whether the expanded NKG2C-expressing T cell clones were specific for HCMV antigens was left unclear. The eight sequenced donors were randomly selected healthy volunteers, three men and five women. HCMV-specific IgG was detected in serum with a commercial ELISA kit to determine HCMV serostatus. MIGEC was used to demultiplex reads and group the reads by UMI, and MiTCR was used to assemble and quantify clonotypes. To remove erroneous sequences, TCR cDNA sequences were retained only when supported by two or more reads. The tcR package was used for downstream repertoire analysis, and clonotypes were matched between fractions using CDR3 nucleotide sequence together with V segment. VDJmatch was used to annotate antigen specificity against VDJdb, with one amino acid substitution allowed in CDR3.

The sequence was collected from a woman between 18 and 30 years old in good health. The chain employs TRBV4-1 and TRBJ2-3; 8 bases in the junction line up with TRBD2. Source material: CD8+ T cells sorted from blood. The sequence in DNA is TGCGCCAGCAGCCAACCCTACCCGGGTCGGGAGGGCAAAGATACGCAGTATTTT. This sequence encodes CASSQPYPGREGKDTQYF.